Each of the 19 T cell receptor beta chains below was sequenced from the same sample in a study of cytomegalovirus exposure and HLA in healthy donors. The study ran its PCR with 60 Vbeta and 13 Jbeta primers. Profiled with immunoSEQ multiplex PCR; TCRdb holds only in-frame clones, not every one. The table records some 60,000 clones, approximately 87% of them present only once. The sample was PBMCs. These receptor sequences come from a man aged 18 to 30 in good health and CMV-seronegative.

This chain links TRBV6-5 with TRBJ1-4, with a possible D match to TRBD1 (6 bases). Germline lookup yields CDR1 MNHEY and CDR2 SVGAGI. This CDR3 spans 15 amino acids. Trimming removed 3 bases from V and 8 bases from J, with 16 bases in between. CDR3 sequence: CASSYSGGWTEKLFF. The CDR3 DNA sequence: TGTGCCAGCAGTTATTCGGGGGGCTGGACGGAAAAACTGTTTTTT.

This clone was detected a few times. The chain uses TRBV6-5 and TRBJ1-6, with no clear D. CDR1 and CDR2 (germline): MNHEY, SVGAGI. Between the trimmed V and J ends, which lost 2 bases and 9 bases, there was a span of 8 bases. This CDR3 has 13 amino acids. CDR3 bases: TGTGCCAGCAGTTACGACGGGAGTTCACCCCTCCACTTT. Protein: CASSYDGSSPLHF.

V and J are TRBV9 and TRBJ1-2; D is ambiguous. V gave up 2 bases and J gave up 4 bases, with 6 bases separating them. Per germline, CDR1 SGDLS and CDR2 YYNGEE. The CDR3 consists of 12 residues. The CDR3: CASSVGGYGYTF. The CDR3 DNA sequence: TGTGCCAGCAGCGTGGGAGGCTATGGCTACACCTTC.

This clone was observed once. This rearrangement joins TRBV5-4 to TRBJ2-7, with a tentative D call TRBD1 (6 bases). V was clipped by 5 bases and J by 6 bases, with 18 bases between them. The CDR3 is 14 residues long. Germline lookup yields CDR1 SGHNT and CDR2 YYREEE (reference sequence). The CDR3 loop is CASSGQTDQGEQYF. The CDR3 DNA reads TGTGCCAGCAGTGGACAGACAGACCAAGGCGAGCAGTACTTC.

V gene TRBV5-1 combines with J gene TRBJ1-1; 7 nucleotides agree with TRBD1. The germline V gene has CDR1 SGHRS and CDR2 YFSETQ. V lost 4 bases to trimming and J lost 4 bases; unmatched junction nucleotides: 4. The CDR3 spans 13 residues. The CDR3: CASSATGLTEAFF. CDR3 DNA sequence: TGCGCCAGCAGCGCGACAGGGCTCACTGAAGCTTTCTTT.

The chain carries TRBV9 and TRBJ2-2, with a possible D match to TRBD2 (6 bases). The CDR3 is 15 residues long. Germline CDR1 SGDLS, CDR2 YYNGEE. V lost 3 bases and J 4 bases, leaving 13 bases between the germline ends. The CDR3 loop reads CASSGPGLLTGELFF. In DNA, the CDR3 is TGTGCCAGCAGCGGACCGGGACTCCTCACCGGGGAGCTGTTTTTT.

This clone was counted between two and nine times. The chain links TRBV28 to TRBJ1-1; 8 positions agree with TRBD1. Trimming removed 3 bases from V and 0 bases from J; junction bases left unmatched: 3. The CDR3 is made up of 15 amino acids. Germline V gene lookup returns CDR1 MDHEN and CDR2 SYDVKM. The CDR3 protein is CASSFRTGLNTEAFF. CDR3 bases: TGTGCCAGCAGTTTTCGGACAGGGCTGAACACTGAAGCTTTCTTT.

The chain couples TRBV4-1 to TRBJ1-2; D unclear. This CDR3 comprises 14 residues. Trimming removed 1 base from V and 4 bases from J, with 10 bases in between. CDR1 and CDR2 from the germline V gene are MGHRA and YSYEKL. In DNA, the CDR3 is TGCGCCAGCAGCCAAGCTGCTAACCTCTATGGCTACACCTTC. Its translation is CASSQAANLYGYTF.

In DNA form, the CDR3 reads TGTGCCAGCAGGGTGGGGGGGAGCTCCTACAATGAGCAGTTCTTC. Translated: CASRVGGSSYNEQFF. The chain uses TRBV6-6 and TRBJ2-1; 7 bases are a match to TRBD2. The germline CDR1 and CDR2 sequences are MNHNY and SVGAGI (reference sequence). V lost 6 bases, J lost 0 bases, and 5 bases stayed unmatched. The CDR3 loop spans 15 amino acids.

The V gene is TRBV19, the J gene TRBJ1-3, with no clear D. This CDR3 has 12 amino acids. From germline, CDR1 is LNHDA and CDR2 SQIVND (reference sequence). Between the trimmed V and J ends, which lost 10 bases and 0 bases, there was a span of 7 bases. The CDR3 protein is CATTSSGNTIYF. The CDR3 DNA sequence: TGTGCCACCACGAGCTCTGGAAACACCATATATTTT.

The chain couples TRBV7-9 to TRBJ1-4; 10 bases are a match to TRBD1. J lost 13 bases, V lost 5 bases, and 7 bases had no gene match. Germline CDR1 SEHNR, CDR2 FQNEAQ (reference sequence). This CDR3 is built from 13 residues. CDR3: CASSTGQGTILFF. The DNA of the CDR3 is TGTGCCAGCAGCACGGGACAGGGGACGATACTGTTTTTT.

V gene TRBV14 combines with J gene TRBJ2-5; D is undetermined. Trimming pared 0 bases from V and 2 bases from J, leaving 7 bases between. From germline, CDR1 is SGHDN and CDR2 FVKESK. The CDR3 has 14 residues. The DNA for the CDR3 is TGTGCCAGCAGCCAAGACCACTTACAAGAGACCCAGTACTTC. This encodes CASSQDHLQETQYF.

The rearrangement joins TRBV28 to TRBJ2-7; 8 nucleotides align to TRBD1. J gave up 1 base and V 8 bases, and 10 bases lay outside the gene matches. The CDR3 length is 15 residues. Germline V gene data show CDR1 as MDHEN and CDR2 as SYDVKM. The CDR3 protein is CASRRVTGESYEQYF. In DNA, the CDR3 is TGTGCCAGCCGCAGGGTGACAGGGGAGTCCTACGAGCAGTACTTC. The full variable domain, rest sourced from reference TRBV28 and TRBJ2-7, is DVKVTQSSRYLVKRTGEKVFLECVQDMDHENMFWYRQDPGLGLRLIYFSYDVKMKEKGDIPEGYSVSREKKERFSLILESASTNQTSMYLCASRRVTGESYEQYFGPGTRLTVT.

The CDR3 DNA sequence: TGTGCCAGCAGTTTATCGGGACACTACGAGCAGTACTTC. It yields the protein CASSLSGHYEQYF. J is TRBJ2-7 and V is TRBV27; a possible D gene is TRBD1 (6 bases). The CDR3 runs 13 residues. Per germline, CDR1 MNHEY and CDR2 SMNVEV (reference sequence). The ends were cut back, 0 bases at V and 3 bases at J, with 6 bases in the middle.

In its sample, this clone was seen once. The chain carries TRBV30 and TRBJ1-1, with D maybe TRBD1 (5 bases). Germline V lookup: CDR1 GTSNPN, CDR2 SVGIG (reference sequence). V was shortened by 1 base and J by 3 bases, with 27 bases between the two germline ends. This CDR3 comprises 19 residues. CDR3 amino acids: CAWSAGLQSGFLKDTEAFF. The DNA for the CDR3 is TGTGCCTGGAGTGCAGGGCTCCAGTCGGGTTTCCTGAAGGACACTGAAGCTTTCTTT.

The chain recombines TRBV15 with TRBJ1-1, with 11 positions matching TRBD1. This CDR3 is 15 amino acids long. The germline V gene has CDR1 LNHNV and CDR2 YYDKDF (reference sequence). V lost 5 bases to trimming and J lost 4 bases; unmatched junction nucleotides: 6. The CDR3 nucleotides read TGTGCCACCAGCTTTCGGACAGGGGGCATCACTGAAGCTTTCTTT. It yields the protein CATSFRTGGITEAFF.

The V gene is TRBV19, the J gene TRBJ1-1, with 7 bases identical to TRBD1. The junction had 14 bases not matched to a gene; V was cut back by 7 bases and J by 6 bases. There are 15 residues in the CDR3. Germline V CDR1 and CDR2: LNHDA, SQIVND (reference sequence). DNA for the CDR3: TGTGCCAGTAACCCTCGGGGTTTAGGGGGCGCTGAAGCTTTCTTT. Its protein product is CASNPRGLGGAEAFF.

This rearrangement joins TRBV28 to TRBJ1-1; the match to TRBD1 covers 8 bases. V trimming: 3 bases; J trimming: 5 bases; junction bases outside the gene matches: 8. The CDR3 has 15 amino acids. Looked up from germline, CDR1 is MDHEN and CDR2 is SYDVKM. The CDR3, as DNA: TGTGCCAGCAGTTTCTTGGACAGGGATAGGACTGAAGCTTTCTTT. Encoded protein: CASSFLDRDRTEAFF.

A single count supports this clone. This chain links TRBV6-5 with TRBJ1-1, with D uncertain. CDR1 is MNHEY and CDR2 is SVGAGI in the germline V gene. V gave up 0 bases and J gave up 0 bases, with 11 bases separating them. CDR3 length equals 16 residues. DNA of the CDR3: TGTGCCAGCAGTTACTCGATGCGGGGAATGAACACTGAAGCTTTCTTT. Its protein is CASSYSMRGMNTEAFF.